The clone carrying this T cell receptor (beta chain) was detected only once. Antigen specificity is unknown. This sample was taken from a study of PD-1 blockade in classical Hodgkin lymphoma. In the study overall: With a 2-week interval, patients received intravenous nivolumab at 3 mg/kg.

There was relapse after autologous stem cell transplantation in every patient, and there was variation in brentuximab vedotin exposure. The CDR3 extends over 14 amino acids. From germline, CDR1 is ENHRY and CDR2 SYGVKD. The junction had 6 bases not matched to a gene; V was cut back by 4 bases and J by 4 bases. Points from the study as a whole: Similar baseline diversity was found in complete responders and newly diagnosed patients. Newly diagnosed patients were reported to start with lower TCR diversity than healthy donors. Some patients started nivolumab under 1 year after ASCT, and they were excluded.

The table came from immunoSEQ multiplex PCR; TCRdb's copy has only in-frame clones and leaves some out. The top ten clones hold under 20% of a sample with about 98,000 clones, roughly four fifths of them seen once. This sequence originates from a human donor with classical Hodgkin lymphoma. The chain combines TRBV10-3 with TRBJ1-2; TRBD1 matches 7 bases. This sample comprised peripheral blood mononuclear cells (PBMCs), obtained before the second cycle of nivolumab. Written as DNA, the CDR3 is TGTGCCATCAGTGCCTCGACAGGGACCTATGGCTACACCTTC. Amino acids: CAISASTGTYGYTF.